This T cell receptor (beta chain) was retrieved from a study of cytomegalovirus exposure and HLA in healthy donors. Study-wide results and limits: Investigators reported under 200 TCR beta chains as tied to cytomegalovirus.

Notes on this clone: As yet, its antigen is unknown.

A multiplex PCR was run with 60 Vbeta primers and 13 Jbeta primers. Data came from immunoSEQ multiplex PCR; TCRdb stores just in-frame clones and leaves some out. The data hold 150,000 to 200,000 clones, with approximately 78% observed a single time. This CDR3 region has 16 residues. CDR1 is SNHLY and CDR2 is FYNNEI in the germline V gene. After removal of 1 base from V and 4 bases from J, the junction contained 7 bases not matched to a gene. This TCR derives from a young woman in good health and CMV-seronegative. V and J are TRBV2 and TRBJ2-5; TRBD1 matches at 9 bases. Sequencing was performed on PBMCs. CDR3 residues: CASSEVLTGGGETQYF. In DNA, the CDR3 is TGTGCCAGCAGTGAAGTCCTGACAGGGGGTGGAGAGACCCAGTACTTC.